These 16 T cell receptor beta chains were all obtained from the same sample, sequenced in a study of shared T cell receptors in the human thymus (dated by TCRdb to 2020 to 2022). The library was generated by the immunoSEQ multiplex PCR assay. What TCRdb holds here is the immuneACCESS table cut down to in-frame rearrangements. Part of the clones is not present; checked against another copy, under half of the missing clones reflect an unresolved V gene, and the others are unexplained. The sample records hundreds of thousands of clones, about 84% of which are singletons. Around 0.012% of the sample belongs to the ten largest clones. The sample was also reused in another study, on human thymus T cells.

The sequencing sample was made of thymocytes. These receptors came from a boy younger than two with a congenital heart defect. Donor details come from another sample of the same person, matched by shared clones.

This rearrangement joins TRBV7-3 to TRBJ2-6; no reliable D call. The germline gives CDR1 SGHTA, CDR2 FQGTGA. This CDR3 has 18 residues. V was clipped by 1 base and J by 1 base, with 14 bases between them. The CDR3 DNA is TGTGCCAGCAGCTTAAAGACTCGGCCCTTATCTGGGGCCAACGTCCTGACTTTC. Translation gives CASSLKTRPLSGANVLTF.

This sequence joins TRBV27 and TRBJ2-7; D is perhaps TRBD2 (5 bases). This CDR3 is 16 amino acids long. CDR1 is MNHEY and CDR2 is SMNVEV in the germline V gene (reference sequence). The V and J ends lost 2 bases and 2 bases respectively, with 16 bases between them. The CDR3 protein is CASSLTGIAATYEQYF. DNA of the CDR3: TGTGCCAGCAGTTTAACCGGGATCGCGGCAACCTACGAGCAGTACTTC.

V and J are TRBV6-4 and TRBJ2-2, with D possibly matching TRBD2 (6 bases). The CDR3 has 13 amino acids. Germline V gene data show CDR1 as MRHNA and CDR2 as SNTAGT. V lost 6 bases to trimming and J lost 5 bases, with 10 bases between them. The CDR3 loop reads CASREGRTGELFF. The CDR3 DNA follows: TGTGCCAGCAGGGAGGGGCGGACCGGGGAGCTGTTTTTT.

The chain employs TRBV9 and TRBJ1-1, with TRBD1 matching over 8 bases. Germline V gene sequence: CDR1 SGDLS, CDR2 YYNGEE. The length of the CDR3 is 18 residues. V was clipped by 0 bases and J by 3 bases; unmatched bases: 13. Here the CDR3 DNA reads TGTGCCAGCAGCGTAGAGGAACAGGGGGTCAAAAGGGACACTGAAGCTTTCTTT. Encoded protein: CASSVEEQGVKRDTEAFF.

The chain links TRBV6-5 to TRBJ2-1, with D possibly TRBD2 on 5 matching bases. Deletions cut 0 bases from V and 7 bases from J, with 13 bases between. The CDR3 loop spans 15 amino acids. Germline CDR1 reads MNHEY; CDR2 reads SVGAGI. CDR3 nucleotides: TGTGCCAGCAGTTACTCCGGAGGTTTGAGGAATGAGCAGTTCTTC. Amino acids: CASSYSGGLRNEQFF.

The chain links TRBV14 to TRBJ2-7, with TRBD1 identical over 7 bases. The germline V gene has CDR1 SGHDN and CDR2 FVKESK. J gave up 5 bases and V 4 bases, and 5 bases lay outside the gene matches. The CDR3 extends over 13 amino acids. The CDR3 here is CASSRTGVDEQYF. CDR3 in DNA: TGTGCCAGCAGCCGTACAGGGGTGGACGAGCAGTACTTC.

This chain uses TRBV28 with TRBJ2-7; 7 bases map to TRBD2. The CDR3 runs 16 residues. The J segment lost 7 bases and the V segment lost 7 bases, leaving 19 bases of the junction unmatched. Germline loops: CDR1 MDHEN, CDR2 SYDVKM. The CDR3 DNA follows: TGTGCCAGCACTTTTGCCCGTCGGGGAGGGACGCGGGAGCAGTACTTC. This sequence encodes CASTFARRGGTREQYF.

The chain links TRBV29-1 to TRBJ2-5; 7 nucleotides align to TRBD1. J gave up 5 bases and V 4 bases, and 7 bases lay outside the gene matches. Germline CDR1 and CDR2: SQVTM and ANQGSEA. This CDR3 comprises 13 residues. CDR3 amino acids: CSVGGGGGETQYF. CDR3 nucleotides: TGCAGCGTTGGAGGGGGCGGCGGGGAGACCCAGTACTTC.

The chain joins TRBV18 to TRBJ2-2; the D is unclear. The germline CDR1 and CDR2 sequences are KGHSH and LQKENI. Trimming stripped 1 base from V and 0 bases from J, with 15 bases between. The CDR3 loop spans 18 amino acids. CDR3 region: CASSPLTLMVSNTGELFF. CDR3 nucleotides: TGTGCCAGCTCACCACTGACTTTGATGGTATCGAACACCGGGGAGCTGTTTTTT.

This clone showed up just a few times. This chain joins TRBV11-3 and TRBJ2-2; 12 bases map to TRBD2. Germline CDR1 is SGHNT and CDR2 is YENEEA. The CDR3 sequence is 17 residues long. V dropped 7 bases and J dropped 6; count of bases not matched to a gene: 12. CDR3 loop: CASTQGGLAGGPGELFF. The CDR3 bases are TGTGCCAGCACTCAAGGGGGCCTAGCGGGAGGGCCCGGGGAGCTGTTTTTT. Looking up the rest from reference TRBV11-3 and TRBJ2-2 gives the full variable domain: EAGVVQSPRYKIIEKKQPVAFWCNPISGHNTLYWYLQNLGQGPELLIRYENEEAVDDSQLPKDRFSAERLKGVDSTLKIQPAELGDSAVYLCASTQGGLAGGPGELFFGEGSRLTVL.

The chain couples TRBV27 to TRBJ1-5; no clear D gene. The CDR3 has 16 residues. With 5 bases removed from V and 5 bases from J, the gap between germline ends came to 19 bases. Per germline, CDR1 MNHEY and CDR2 SMNVEV (reference sequence). CDR3 nucleotide sequence: TGTGCCAGCAGTAAAAAAGGAGGGAGCCGGGATCAGCCCCAGCATTTT. It translates to CASSKKGGSRDQPQHF.

V gene TRBV9 combines with J gene TRBJ2-1; TRBD1 matches at 7 bases. J lost 0 bases, V lost 0 bases, and 3 bases had no gene match. Germline V gene lookup returns CDR1 SGDLS and CDR2 YYNGEE. The CDR3 consists of 16 residues. CDR3 coding DNA: TGTGCCAGCAGCGTAGGAGGGGGCCCCTCCTACAATGAGCAGTTCTTC. It codes for CASSVGGGPSYNEQFF.

The V gene is TRBV2, the J gene TRBJ2-7; the match to TRBD2 covers 10 bases. The germline gives CDR1 SNHLY, CDR2 FYNNEI. With V trimmed by 8 bases and J by 6 bases, 10 bases remained unmatched. The length of the CDR3 is 14 residues. The CDR3 region is CASRTSGTFGEQYF. The CDR3 coding sequence is TGTGCCAGCCGGACTAGCGGAACCTTTGGCGAGCAGTACTTC.

This clone was observed a few times. The chain recombines TRBV7-2 with TRBJ2-7; 7 bases match TRBD1. The V segment lost 3 bases and the J segment 7 bases; nucleotides outside the gene matches: 6. The CDR3 has 13 amino acids. The germline CDR1 and CDR2 sequences are SGHTA and FQGNSA. The CDR3 spells CASSFDWDSEQYF. The DNA for the CDR3 is TGTGCCAGCAGCTTCGATTGGGACAGTGAGCAGTACTTC.

V gene TRBV9 combines with J gene TRBJ1-1, with 7 bases fitting TRBD1. Germline lookup yields CDR1 SGDLS and CDR2 YYNGEE. The CDR3 has 14 residues. Losses at the gene ends were 4 bases for V and 3 bases for J; bases not matched to a gene: 6. CDR3 coding DNA: TGTGCCAGCAGCCCAGGGGACAGCCACACTGAAGCTTTCTTT. Amino acids: CASSPGDSHTEAFF.

The chain combines TRBV9 with TRBJ1-4; 7 bases map to TRBD1. The CDR3 contains 16 residues. V lost 4 bases to trimming and J lost 8 bases; unmatched junction nucleotides: 14. Germline V gene sequence: CDR1 SGDLS, CDR2 YYNGEE. The CDR3 DNA sequence: TGTGCCAGCAGCCCCTATGCGGTACAGGGGCACGAAAAACTGTTTTTT. Its protein product is CASSPYAVQGHEKLFF.